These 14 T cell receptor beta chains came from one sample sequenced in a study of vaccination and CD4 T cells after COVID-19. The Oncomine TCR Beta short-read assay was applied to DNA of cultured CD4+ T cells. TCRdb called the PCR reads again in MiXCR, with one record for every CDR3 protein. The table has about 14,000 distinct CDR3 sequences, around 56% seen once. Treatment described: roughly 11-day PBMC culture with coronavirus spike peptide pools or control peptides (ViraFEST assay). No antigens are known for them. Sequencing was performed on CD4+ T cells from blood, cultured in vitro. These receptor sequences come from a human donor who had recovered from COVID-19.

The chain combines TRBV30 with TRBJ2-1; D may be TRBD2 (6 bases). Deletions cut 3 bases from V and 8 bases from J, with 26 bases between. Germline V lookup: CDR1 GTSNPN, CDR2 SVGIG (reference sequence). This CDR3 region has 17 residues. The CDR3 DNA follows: TGTGCCTGGAGGGATCCCAGATTCGGGAGTTATGGCGATGAGCAGTTCTTC. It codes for CAWRDPRFGSYGDEQFF.

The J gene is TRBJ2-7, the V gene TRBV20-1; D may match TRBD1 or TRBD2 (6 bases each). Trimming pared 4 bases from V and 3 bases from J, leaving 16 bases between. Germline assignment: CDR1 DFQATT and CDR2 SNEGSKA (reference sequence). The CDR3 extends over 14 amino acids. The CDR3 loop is CSAMFSGGGYEQYF. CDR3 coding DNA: TGCAGTGCTATGTTTAGCGGAGGGGGCTACGAGCAGTACTTC.

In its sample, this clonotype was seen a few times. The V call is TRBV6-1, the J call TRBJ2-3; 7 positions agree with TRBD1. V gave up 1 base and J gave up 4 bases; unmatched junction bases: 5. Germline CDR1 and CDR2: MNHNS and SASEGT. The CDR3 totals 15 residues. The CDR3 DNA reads TGTGCCAGCAGTGAAGAGGCAGGGGGACCAGATACGCAGTATTTT. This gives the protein CASSEEAGGPDTQYF.

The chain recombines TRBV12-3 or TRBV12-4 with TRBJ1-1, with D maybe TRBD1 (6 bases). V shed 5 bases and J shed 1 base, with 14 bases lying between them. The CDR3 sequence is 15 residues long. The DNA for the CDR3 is TGTGCCAGCAGTCCCCTGGGGGGGGCGAACACTGAAGCTTTCTTT. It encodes CASSPLGGANTEAFF.

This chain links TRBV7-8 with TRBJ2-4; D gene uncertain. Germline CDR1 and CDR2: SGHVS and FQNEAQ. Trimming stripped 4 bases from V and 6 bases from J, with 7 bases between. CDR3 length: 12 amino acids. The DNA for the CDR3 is TGTGCCAGCAGCTCGAATACAAACATTCAGTACTTC. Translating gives CASSSNTNIQYF. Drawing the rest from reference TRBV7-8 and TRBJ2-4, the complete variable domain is GAGVSQSPRYKVAKRGQDVALRCDPISGHVSLFWYQQALGQGPEFLTYFQNEAQLDKSGLPSDRFFAERPEGSVSTLKIQRTQQEDSAVYLCASSSNTNIQYFGAGTRLSVL.

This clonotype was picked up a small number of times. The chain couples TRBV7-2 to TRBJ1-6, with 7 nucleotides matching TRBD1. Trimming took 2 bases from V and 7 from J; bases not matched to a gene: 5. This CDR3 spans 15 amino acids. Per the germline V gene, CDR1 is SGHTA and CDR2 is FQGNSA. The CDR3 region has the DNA TGTGCCAGCAGCTTACGACAGGGAGGAAATTCACCCCTCCACTTT. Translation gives CASSLRQGGNSPLHF.

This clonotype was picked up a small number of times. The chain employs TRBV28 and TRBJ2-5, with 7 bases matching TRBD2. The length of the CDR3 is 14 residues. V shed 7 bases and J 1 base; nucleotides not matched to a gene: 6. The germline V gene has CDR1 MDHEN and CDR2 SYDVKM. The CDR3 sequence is CASTLREAQETQYF. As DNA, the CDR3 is TGTGCCAGCACCCTCCGGGAGGCCCAAGAGACCCAGTACTTC.

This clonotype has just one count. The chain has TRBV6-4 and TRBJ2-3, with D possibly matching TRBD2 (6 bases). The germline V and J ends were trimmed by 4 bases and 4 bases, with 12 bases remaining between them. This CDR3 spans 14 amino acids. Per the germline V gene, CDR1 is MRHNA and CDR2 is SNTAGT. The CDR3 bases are TGTGCCAGCAGTGCCCGGACTACCCCAGATACGCAGTATTTT. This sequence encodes CASSARTTPDTQYF.

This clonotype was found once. The DNA of the CDR3 is TGTGCCAGCAGTCCGGGACAGCCTGATAATTCACCCCTCCACTTT. As protein: CASSPGQPDNSPLHF. This chain joins TRBV12-3 or TRBV12-4 and TRBJ1-6, with TRBD1 matching 7 bases. With 5 bases clipped from V and 5 bases from J, the junction kept 6 bases outside the gene matches. This CDR3 region has 15 residues.

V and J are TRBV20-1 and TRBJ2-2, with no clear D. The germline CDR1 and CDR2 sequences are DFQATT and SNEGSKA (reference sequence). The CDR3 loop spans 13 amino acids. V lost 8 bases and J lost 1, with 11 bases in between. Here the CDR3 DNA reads TGCAGTTCCGACCGAGAGAACACCGGGGAGCTGTTTTTT. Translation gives CSSDRENTGELFF.

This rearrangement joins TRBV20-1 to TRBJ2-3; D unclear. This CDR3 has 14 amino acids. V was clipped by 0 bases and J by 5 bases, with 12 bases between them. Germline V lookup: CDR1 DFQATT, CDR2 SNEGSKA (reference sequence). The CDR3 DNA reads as TGCAGTGCTAGAGACCCCCACCTCGAAGATACGCAGTATTTT. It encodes CSARDPHLEDTQYF.

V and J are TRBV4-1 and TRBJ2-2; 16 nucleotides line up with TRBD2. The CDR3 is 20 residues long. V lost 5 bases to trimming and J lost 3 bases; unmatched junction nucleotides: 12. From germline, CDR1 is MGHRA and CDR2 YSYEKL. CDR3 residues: CASSTPGLAGGPSDTGELFF. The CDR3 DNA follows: TGCGCCAGCAGCACACCGGGACTAGCGGGAGGGCCGTCCGACACCGGGGAGCTGTTTTTT.

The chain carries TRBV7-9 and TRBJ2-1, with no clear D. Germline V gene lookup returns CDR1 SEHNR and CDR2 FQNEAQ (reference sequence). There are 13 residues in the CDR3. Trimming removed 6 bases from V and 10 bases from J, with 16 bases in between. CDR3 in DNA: TGTGCCAGCAGTCCGACGCAACCTCACGAGCAGTTCTTC. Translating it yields CASSPTQPHEQFF.

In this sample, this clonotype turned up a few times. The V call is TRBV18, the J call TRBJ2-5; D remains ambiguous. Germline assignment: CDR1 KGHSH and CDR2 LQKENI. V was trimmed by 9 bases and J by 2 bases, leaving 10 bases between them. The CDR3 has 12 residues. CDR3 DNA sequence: TGTGCCAGTTCTTCGGATCAAGAGACCCAGTACTTC. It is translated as CASSSDQETQYF.